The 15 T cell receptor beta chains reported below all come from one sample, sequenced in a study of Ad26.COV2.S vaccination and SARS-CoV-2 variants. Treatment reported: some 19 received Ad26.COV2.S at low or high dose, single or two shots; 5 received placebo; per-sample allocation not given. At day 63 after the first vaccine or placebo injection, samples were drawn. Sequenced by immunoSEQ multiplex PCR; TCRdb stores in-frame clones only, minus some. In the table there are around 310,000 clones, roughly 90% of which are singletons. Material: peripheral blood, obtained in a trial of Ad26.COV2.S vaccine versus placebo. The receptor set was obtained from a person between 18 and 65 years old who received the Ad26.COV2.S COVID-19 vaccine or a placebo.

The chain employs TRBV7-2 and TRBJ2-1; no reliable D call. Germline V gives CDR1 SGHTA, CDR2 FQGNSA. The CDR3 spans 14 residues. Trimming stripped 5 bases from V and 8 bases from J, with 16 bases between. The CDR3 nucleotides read TGTGCCAGCAGCCCAGACGGCCACGGCGATGAGCAGTTCTTC. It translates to CASSPDGHGDEQFF. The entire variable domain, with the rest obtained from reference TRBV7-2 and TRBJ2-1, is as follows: GAGVSQSPSNKVTEKGKDVELRCDPISGHTALYWYRQSLGQGLEFLIYFQGNSAPDKSGLPSDRFSAERTGGSVSTLTIQRTQQEDSAVYLCASSPDGHGDEQFFGPGTRLTVL.

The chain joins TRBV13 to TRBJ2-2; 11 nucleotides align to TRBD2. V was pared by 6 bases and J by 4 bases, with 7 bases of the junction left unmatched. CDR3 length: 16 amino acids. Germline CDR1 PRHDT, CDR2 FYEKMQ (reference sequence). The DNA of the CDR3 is TGTGCCAGCAGTTCAGGACTAGCGGGCCTCACCGGGGAGCTGTTTTTT. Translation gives CASSSGLAGLTGELFF.

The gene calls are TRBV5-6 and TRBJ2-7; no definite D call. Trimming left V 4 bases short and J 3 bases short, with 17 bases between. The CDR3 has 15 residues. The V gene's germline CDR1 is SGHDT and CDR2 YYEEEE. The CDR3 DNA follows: TGTGCCAGCAGCCTCCCTTTAGCCGCCGGCTACGAGCAGTACTTC. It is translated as CASSLPLAAGYEQYF.

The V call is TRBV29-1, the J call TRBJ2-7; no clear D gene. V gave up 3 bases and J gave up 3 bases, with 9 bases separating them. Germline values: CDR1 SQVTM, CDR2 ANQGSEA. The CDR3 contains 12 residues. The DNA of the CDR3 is TGCAGCGTTGAGGACGGTGACTACGAGCAGTACTTC. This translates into CSVEDGDYEQYF.

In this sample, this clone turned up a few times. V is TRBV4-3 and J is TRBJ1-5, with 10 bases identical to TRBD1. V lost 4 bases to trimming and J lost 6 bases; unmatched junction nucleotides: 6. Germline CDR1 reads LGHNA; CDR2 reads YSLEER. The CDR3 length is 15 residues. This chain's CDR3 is CASSPGTGVGQPQHF. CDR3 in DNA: TGCGCCAGCAGCCCCGGGACAGGGGTTGGTCAGCCCCAGCATTTT.

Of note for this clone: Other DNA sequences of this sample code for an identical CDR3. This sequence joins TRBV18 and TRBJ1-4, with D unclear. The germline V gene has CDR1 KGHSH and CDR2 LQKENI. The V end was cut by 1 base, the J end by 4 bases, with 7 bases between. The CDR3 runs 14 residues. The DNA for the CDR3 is TGTGCCAGCTCACCACGAAGTGTTAATGAAAAACTGTTTTTT. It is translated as CASSPRSVNEKLFF.

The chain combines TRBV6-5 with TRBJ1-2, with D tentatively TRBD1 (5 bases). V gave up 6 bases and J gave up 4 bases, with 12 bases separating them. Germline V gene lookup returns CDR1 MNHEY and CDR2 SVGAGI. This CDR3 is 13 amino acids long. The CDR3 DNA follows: TGTGCCAGCAGCGATACAGGAGGCTATGGCTACACCTTC. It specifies CASSDTGGYGYTF.

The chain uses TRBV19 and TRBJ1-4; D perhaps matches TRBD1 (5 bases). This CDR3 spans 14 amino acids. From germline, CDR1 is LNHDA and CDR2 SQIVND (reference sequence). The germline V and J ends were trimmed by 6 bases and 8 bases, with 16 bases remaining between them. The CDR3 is CASRRNPGTEKLFF. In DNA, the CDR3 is TGTGCCAGTAGACGTAACCCCGGGACCGAAAAACTGTTTTTT.

Here the CDR3 DNA reads TGTGCCTGGAGTGTACGGGCGGGGACTGAAGCTTTCTTT. It specifies CAWSVRAGTEAFF. The chain couples TRBV30 to TRBJ1-1; no clear D gene. This CDR3 has 13 amino acids. Looked up from germline, CDR1 is GTSNPN and CDR2 is SVGIG (reference sequence). The germline V and J ends were trimmed by 0 bases and 5 bases, with 10 bases remaining between them.

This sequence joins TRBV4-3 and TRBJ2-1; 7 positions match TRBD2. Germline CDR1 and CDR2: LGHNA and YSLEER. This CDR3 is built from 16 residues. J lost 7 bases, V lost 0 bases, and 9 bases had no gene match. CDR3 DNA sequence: TGCGCCAGCAGCCAAGATGCGGGAGAGGGTAGAAATGAGCAGTTCTTC. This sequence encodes CASSQDAGEGRNEQFF.

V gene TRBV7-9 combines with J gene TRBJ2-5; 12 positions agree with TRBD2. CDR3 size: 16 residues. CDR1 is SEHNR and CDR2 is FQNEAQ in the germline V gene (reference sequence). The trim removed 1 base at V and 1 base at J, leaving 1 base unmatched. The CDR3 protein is CASSLVGLAGQETQYF. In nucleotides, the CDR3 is TGTGCCAGCAGCTTAGTGGGACTAGCGGGCCAAGAGACCCAGTACTTC.

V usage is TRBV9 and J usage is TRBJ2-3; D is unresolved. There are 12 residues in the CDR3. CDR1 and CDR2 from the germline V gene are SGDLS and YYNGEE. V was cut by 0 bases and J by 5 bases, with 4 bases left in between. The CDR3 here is CASSVALDTQYF. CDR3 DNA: TGTGCCAGCAGCGTAGCCTTAGATACGCAGTATTTT.

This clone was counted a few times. CDR3 sequence reads: CASSPPSYEQYF. For the CDR3, the DNA is TGTGCCAGCAGCCCTCCCTCCTACGAGCAGTACTTC. This sequence joins TRBV7-9 and TRBJ2-7, with D unclear. Germline V gene data show CDR1 as SEHNR and CDR2 as FQNEAQ (reference sequence). The CDR3 contains 12 residues. V lost 5 bases and J lost 0, with 5 bases in between.

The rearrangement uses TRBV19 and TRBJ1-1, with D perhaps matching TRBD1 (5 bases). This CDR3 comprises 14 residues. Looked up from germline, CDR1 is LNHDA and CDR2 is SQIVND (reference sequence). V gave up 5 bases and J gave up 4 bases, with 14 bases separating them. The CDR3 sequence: CASSPLGAGTEAFF. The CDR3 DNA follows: TGTGCCAGTAGTCCTCTTGGGGCGGGCACTGAAGCTTTCTTT.

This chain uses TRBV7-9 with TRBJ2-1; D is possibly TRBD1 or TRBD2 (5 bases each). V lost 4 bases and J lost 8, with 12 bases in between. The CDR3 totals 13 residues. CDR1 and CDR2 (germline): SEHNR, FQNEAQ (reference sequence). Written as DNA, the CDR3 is TGTGCCAGCAGCTCCGGGACGCCCCATGAGCAGTTCTTC. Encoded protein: CASSSGTPHEQFF.